This T cell receptor (beta chain) was captured in a study of tumor and adjacent non-tumor tissue in lung cancer. No cell sorting was done before RNA was extracted from the tissue. This non-tumor lung sample came from over 3 cm beyond the tumor edge. TCRbeta libraries were built with three rounds of nested PCR, modified from ARM-PCR. Each CDR3 protein is one row after TCRdb ran MiXCR on the multiplex PCR reads. Of almost 75,000 distinct CDR3 sequences in the sample, roughly 75% were seen once. This TCR was sampled from a woman aged 50 to 65 with non-small cell lung cancer. What was sequenced was distant non-tumor lung tissue.

Here the CDR3 reads CASIPGDRVSEQFF. The CDR3 DNA sequence: TGTGCCAGCATCCCGGGGGACAGGGTGAGTGAGCAGTTCTTC. The chain employs TRBV5-4 and TRBJ2-1; 9 positions match TRBD1. The germline V gene encodes CDR1 SGHNT and CDR2 YYREEE (reference sequence). The junction had 10 bases not matched to a gene; V was cut back by 6 bases and J by 9 bases. The CDR3 has 14 residues.